This T cell receptor (beta chain) appears in the sequencing data of a study of early T cells in non-severe SARS-CoV-2 infection. On the study more broadly: Bulk RNA taken from unsorted whole blood was sequenced, leaving chains unpaired.

TCRdb used MiXCR to reprocess the 5' RACE reads, holding one entry per CDR3 protein. The sample records around 39,000 distinct CDR3 sequences, approximately 7.9% being singletons. This CDR3 has 15 amino acids. CDR1 is MDHEN, CDR2 SYDVKM, per germline. J was trimmed by 0 bases and V by 7 bases; bases with no gene match: 6. This clonotype occurred many times. The chain has TRBV28 and TRBJ1-5, with 7 nucleotides matching TRBD1. Material: whole blood, obtained at baseline. This clonotype was sampled from an adult who was a healthcare worker with PCR-confirmed SARS-CoV-2 infection or an uninfected control (not recorded which). CDR3 in DNA: TGTGCCAGCACCTCACAGGGGCATAGCAATCAGCCCCAGCATTTT. Its translation: CASTSQGHSNQPQHF.